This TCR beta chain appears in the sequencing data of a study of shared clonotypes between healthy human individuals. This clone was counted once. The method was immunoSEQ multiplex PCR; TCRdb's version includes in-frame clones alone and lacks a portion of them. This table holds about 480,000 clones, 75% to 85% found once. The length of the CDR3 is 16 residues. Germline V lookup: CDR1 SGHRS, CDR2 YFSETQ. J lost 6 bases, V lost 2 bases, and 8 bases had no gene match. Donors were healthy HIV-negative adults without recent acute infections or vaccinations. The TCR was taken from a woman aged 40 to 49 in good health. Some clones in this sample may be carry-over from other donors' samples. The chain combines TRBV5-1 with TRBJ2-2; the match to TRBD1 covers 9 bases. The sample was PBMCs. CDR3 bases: TGCGCCAGCAGCTTTAAATACAGGGGGCGCCCCGGGGAGCTGTTTTTT. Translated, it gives CASSFKYRGRPGELFF.